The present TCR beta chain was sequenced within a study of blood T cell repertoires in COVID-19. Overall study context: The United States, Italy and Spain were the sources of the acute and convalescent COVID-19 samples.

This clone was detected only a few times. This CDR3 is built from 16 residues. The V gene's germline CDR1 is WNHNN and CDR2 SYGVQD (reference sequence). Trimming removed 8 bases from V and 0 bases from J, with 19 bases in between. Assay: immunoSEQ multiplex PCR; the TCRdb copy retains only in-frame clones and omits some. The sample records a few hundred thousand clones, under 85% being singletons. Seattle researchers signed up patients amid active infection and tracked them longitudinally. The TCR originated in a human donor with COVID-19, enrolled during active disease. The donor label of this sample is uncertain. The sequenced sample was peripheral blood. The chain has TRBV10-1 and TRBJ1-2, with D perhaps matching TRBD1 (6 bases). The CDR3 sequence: CASRLRGTISNYGYTF. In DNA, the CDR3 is TGCGCCAGCCGCCTAAGGGGGACAATATCTAACTATGGCTACACCTTC.